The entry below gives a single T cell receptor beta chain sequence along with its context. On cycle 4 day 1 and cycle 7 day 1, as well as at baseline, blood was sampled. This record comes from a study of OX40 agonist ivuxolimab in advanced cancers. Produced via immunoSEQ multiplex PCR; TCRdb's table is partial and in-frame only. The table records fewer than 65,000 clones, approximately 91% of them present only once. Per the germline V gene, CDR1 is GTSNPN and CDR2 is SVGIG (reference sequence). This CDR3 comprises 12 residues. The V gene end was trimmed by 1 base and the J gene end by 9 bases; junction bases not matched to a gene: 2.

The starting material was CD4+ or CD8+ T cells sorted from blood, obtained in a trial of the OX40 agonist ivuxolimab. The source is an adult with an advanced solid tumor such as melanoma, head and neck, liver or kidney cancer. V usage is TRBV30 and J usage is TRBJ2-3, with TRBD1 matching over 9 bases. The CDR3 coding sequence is TGTGCCTGGAGTGGGGACAGGGTAACGCAGTATTTT. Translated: CAWSGDRVTQYF.